A selection of T cell receptor beta chains follows, all from one sample in a study of cytomegalovirus exposure and HLA in healthy donors. Repertoires were generated with immunoSEQ multiplex PCR, while TCRdb's copy carries only in-frame clones and drops some. The table has tens of thousands of clones, approximately 74% seen once; the top ten hold about 20%. The specimen was PBMCs. The receptors shown here come from a young woman in good health and CMV-seropositive. CDR3s include the opening cysteine and the closing phenylalanine or tryptophan. Fields, in order: V gene, CDR3 length, J gene, D gene, clone size, CDR3 DNA, CDR3 protein. D genes are given only for firm matches. Size is omitted from some rows. Given values are once, few, many or a class for expanded clones.

>TRBV11-2|17|TRBJ2-1|TRBD2|.
TGTGCCAGCAGCTTATCTAGCGGGAGATTCGGGCACAATGAGCAGTTCTTC
CASSLSSGRFGHNEQFF
>TRBV5-1|13|TRBJ2-5|TRBD1|.
TGCGCCAGCAGCCTAGGGACAGGGGGGACCCAGTACTTC
CASSLGTGGTQYF
>TRBV28|13|TRBJ2-7|.|.
TGTGCCAGCTCCAGGGCCAACGTCTACGAGCAGTACTTC
CASSRANVYEQYF
>TRBV15|14|TRBJ2-5|TRBD1|.
TGTGCCACCAGCAGAGTCAGGGGGCGAGAGACCCAGTACTTC
CATSRVRGRETQYF
>TRBV9|15|TRBJ2-7|.|.
TGTGCCAGCAGCGTAGTAGCGGACGCATCCTACGAGCAGTACTTC
CASSVVADASYEQYF
>TRBV4-1|14|TRBJ1-1|TRBD1|few
TGCGCCAGCAGCCAACTACAGGGGGACACTGAAGCTTTCTTT
CASSQLQGDTEAFF
>TRBV7-9|15|TRBJ2-3|.|.
TGTGCCAGCAGCGCTGGGACACTCAGCACAGATACGCAGTATTTT
CASSAGTLSTDTQYF
>TRBV5-6|19|TRBJ2-7|TRBD1|.
TGTGCCAGCAGCACTCCCCGGGACAGGGGGCTAGTGAGCTCCTACGAGCAGTACTTC
CASSTPRDRGLVSSYEQYF
>TRBV5-4|15|TRBJ2-7|.|few
TGTGCCAGCAGCTTGGGTCTAGAGTCTGTCTACGAGCAGTACTTC
CASSLGLESVYEQYF
>TRBV29-1|14|TRBJ1-1|.|.
TGCAGCGTCGCCCTCAGGGTTTCGAACACTGAAGCTTTCTTT
CSVALRVSNTEAFF
>TRBV6-4|15|TRBJ2-1|TRBD1|.
TGTGCCAGCAGTTTCGGACAGGGGGGTAGAAATGAGCAGTTCTTC
CASSFGQGGRNEQFF
>TRBV6-5|12|TRBJ1-1|.|few
TGTGCCAGCAGTCACAGGGCCCCTGAAGCTTTCTTT
CASSHRAPEAFF
>TRBV20-1|11|TRBJ1-3|.|few
TGCAGTGCTCCTCTTAGAAACACCATATATTTT
CSAPLRNTIYF
>TRBV29-1|11|TRBJ2-7|.|.
TGCAGCGGGGCCGTCCGCTACGAGCAGTACTTC
CSGAVRYEQYF
>TRBV30|10|TRBJ2-7|TRBD2|.
TGTGCCGGGGTGGGGGGACTACAGTACTTC
CAGVGGLQYF
>TRBV9|15|TRBJ2-3|TRBD2|.
TGTGCCAGCAGCGTAGCTAGCGGCTCCACAGATACGCAGTATTTT
CASSVASGSTDTQYF
>TRBV30|10|TRBJ1-2|.|.
TGTGCCTGGACCGCGATTGGCTACACCTTC
CAWTAIGYTF
>TRBV6-1|14|TRBJ1-4|.|.
TGTGCCAGCAGTGTTTTGGCGGGGGTTGGAAAACTGTTTTTT
CASSVLAGVGKLFF
>TRBV5-1|14|TRBJ1-5|TRBD1|once
TGCGCCGAACAGGGGGCTTGGGGCAATCAGCCCCAGCATTTT
CAEQGAWGNQPQHF
>TRBV29-1|12|TRBJ2-1|TRBD2|.
TGCAGCGGTGGACTAGCTGGCAATGAGCAGTTCTTC
CSGGLAGNEQFF
>TRBV6-1|15|TRBJ1-5|TRBD1|few
TGTGCCAGCAGTGATGGCAGGGGGGGCAATCAGCCCCAGCATTTT
CASSDGRGGNQPQHF
>TRBV30|19|TRBJ1-5|.|.
TGTGCCTGGAGTACAAGATCGGTAACAGGCGGGATTAGGAATCAGCCCCAGCATTTT
CAWSTRSVTGGIRNQPQHF
>TRBV6-5|14|TRBJ2-7|TRBD1|.
TGTGCCAGCACCCGGAGACAGGGATTGAAAGAGCAGTACTTC
CASTRRQGLKEQYF
>TRBV2|14|TRBJ1-1|.|.
TGTGCCAGCTGCCTGCCAAGGGGGGGGACTGAAGCTTTCTTT
CASCLPRGGTEAFF
>TRBV11-2|16|TRBJ2-6|.|few
TGTGCCAGCAGCTCCCCCATGAGGTCTGGGGCCAACGTCCTGACTTTC
CASSSPMRSGANVLTF
>TRBV29-1|13|TRBJ1-1|.|.
TGCAGCGTTGCCGGGACATCGGGCACTGAAGCTTTCTTT
CSVAGTSGTEAFF
>TRBV29-1|13|TRBJ1-1|.|.
TGCAGCGCCCGCGTGGGGGCGAACACTGAAGCTTTCTTT
CSARVGANTEAFF
>TRBV18|15|TRBJ2-3|.|.
TGTGCCAGCTCACCACCGAGCGTAAGCACAGATACGCAGTATTTT
CASSPPSVSTDTQYF
>TRBV30|18|TRBJ1-5|TRBD1|.
TGTGCCGGACCTACAGTCGCTCGGGGACAGGGGCTGGCTAAGCCCCAGCATTTT
CAGPTVARGQGLAKPQHF